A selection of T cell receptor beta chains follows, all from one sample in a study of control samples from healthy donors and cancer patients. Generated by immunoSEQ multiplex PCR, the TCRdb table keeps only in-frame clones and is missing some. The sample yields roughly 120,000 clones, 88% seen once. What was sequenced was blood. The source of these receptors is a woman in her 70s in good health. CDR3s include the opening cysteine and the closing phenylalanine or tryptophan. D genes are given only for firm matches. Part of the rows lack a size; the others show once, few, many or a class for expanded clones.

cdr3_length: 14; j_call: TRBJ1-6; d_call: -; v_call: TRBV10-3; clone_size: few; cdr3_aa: CAISGARDNSPLHF; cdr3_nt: TGTGCCATCAGTGGGGCCAGGGATAATTCACCCCTCCACTTT
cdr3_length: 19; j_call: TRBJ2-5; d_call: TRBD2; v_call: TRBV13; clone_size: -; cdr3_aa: CASSLAFLAGGKTEETQYF; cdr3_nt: TGTGCCAGCAGCTTAGCTTTTCTAGCGGGGGGAAAAACTGAAGAGACCCAGTACTTC
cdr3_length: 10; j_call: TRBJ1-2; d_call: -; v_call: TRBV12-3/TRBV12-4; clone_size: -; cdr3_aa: CASSLDRTLF; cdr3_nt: TGTGCCAGCAGTTTAGACAGGACTCTTTTC
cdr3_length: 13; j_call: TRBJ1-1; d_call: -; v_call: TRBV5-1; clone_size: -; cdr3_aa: CASFRERNTEAFF; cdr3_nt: TGCGCCAGCTTTAGGGAGAGGAACACTGAAGCTTTCTTT
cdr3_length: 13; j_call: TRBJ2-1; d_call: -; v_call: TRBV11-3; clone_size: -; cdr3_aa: CASSLDGDNEQFF; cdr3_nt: TGTGCCAGCAGCTTAGATGGCGACAATGAGCAGTTCTTC
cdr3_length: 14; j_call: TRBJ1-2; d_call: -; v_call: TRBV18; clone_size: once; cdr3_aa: CASSRGQLMDGYTF; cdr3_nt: TGTGCCAGCTCACGAGGACAGTTGATGGACGGCTACACCTTC
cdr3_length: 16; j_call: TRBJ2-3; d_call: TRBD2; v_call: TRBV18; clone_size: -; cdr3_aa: CASSPRSGGAVDTQYF; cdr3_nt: TGTGCCAGCTCACCACGAAGCGGGGGGGCCGTCGATACGCAGTATTTT
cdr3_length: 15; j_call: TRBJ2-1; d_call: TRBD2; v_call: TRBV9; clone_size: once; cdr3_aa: CASTVAGGHYNEQFF; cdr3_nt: TGTGCCAGCACCGTAGCGGGGGGCCACTACAATGAGCAGTTCTTC
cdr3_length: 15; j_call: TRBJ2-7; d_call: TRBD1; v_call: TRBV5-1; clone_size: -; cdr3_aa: CASSLGTQGAGEQYF; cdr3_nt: TGCGCCAGCAGCTTGGGGACACAGGGGGCTGGGGAGCAGTACTTC
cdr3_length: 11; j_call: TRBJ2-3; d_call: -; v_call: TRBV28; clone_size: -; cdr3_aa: CASSPTDTQYF; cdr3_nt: TGTGCCAGCAGCCCGACAGATACGCAGTATTTT
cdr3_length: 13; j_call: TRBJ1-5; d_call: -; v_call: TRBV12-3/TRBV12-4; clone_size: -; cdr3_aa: CASSLALGQPQHF; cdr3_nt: TGTGCCAGCAGTTTGGCTTTAGGTCAGCCCCAGCATTTT
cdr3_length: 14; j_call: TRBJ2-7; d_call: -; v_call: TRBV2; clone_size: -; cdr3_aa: CASSEGGISYEQYF; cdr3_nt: TGTGCCAGCAGTGAAGGAGGGATTTCCTACGAGCAGTACTTC
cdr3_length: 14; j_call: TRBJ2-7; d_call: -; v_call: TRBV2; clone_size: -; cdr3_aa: CASTGRRSSYEQYF; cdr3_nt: TGTGCCAGCACCGGCAGACGGAGCTCCTACGAGCAGTACTTC
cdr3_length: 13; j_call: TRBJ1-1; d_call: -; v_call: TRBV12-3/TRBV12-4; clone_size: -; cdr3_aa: CASSSRPDTEAFF; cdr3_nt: TGTGCCAGCAGTTCACGACCAGACACTGAAGCTTTCTTT
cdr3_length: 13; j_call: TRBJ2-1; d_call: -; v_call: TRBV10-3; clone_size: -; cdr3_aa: CAISGGTYNEQFF; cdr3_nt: TGTGCCATCAGTGGCGGGACCTACAATGAGCAGTTCTTC
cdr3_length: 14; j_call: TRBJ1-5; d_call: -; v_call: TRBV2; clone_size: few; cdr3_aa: CASSDAEGNQPQHF; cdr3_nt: TGTGCCAGCAGTGACGCGGAGGGGAATCAGCCCCAGCATTTT
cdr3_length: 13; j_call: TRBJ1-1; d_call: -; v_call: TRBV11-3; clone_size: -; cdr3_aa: CASSLTGSGEAFF; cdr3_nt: TGTGCCAGCAGCTTAACAGGGAGTGGTGAAGCTTTCTTT
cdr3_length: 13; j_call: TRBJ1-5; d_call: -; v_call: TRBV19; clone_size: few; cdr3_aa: CASVGVSNQPQHF; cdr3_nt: TGTGCCAGTGTGGGTGTGAGCAATCAGCCCCAGCATTTT
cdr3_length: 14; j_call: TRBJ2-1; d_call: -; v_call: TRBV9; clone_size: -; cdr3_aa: CASSPDNTYNEQFF; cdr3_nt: TGTGCCAGCAGCCCTGACAATACCTACAATGAGCAGTTCTTC
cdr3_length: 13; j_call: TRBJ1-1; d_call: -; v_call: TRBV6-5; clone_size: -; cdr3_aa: CASRTNSNTEAFF; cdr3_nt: TGTGCCAGCAGAACCAACTCGAACACTGAAGCTTTCTTT
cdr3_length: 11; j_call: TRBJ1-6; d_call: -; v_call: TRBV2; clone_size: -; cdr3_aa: CASRYGAPLHF; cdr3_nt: TGTGCCAGCAGATACGGTGCACCCCTCCACTTT
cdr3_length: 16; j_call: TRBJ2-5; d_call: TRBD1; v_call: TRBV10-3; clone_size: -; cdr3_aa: CAIRGVPGQGGETQYF; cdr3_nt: TGTGCCATCAGAGGGGTCCCGGGACAGGGAGGGGAGACCCAGTACTTC